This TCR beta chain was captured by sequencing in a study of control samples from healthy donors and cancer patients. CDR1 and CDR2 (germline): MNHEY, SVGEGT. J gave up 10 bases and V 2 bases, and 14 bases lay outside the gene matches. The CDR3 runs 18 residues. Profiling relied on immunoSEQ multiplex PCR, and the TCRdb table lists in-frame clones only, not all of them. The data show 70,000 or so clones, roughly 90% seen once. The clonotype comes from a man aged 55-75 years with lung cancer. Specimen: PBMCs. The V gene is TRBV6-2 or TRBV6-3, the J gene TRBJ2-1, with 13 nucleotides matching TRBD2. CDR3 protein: CASSYITGTSGKRREQFF. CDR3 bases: TGTGCCAGCAGTTACATTACCGGGACTAGCGGGAAAAGAAGGGAGCAGTTCTTC.